This T cell receptor (beta chain) was recorded in a study of blood T cell repertoires in COVID-19. About the study: Researchers got acute and convalescent COVID-19 samples from the United States, Italy and Spain. Nucleic acid was either cDNA or gDNA, and it came from T cells, B-cell-depleted T cells, or PBMCs.

Under the authors' procedure: Reference gene primer amplification gave nucleated cell count estimates. Clones were read by immunoSEQ multiplex PCR, and TCRdb kept only the in-frame ones, dropping some. That table is the source of V, J and clone size, and D and trimming were worked out from the DNA. The sample includes approximately 120,000 clones, 81% of them seen just once. V lost 5 bases, J lost 3 bases, and 8 bases stayed unmatched. There are 14 residues in the CDR3. CDR1 and CDR2 from the germline V gene are SQVTM and ANQGSEA. Material for sequencing was peripheral blood. This TCR came from a man younger than 45 with COVID-19, enrolled during active disease. The chain joins TRBV29-1 to TRBJ2-7, with TRBD1 identical over 9 bases. CDR3 in amino acids: CSVFDRDRVYEQYF. The CDR3 DNA follows: TGCAGCGTTTTCGACCGGGACAGGGTCTACGAGCAGTACTTC.